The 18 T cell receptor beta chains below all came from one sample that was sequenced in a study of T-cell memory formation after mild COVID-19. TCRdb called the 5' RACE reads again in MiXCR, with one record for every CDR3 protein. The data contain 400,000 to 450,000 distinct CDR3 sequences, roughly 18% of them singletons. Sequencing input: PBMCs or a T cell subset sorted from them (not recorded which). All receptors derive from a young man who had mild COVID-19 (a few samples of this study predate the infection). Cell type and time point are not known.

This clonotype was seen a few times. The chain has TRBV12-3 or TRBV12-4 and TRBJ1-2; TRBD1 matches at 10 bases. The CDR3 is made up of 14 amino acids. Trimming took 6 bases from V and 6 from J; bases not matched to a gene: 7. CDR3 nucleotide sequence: TGTGCCAGCAGATTGGGACAGGGGACGGATGGCTACACCTTC. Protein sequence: CASRLGQGTDGYTF.

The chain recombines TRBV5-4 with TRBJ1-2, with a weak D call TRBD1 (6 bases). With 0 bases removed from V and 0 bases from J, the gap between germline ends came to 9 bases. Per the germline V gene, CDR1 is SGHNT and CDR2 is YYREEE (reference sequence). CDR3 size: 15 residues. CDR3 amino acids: CASSLDGQTNYGYTF. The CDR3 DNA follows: TGTGCCAGCAGCTTGGATGGACAGACTAACTATGGCTACACCTTC.

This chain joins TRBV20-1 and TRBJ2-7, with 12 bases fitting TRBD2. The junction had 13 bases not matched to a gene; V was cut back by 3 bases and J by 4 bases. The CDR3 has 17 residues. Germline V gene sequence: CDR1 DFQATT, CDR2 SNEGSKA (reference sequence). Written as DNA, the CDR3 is TGCAGTGCTAGCGGTCGGCCCGGGACTAGCGGGTCGTACGAGCAGTACTTC. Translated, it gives CSASGRPGTSGSYEQYF.

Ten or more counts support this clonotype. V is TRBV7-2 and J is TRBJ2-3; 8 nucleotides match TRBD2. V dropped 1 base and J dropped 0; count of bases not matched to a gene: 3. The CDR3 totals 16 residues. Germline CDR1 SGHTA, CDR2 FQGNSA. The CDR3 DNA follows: TGTGCCAGCAGCTTAGTTGCGGGGGGAAGCACAGATACGCAGTATTTT. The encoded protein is CASSLVAGGSTDTQYF.

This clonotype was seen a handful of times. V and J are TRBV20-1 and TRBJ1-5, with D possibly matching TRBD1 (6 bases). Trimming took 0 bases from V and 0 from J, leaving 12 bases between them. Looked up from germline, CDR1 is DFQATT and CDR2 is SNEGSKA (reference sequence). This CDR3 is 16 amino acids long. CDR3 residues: CSARDSGTISNQPQHF. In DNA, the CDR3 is TGCAGTGCTAGAGACTCCGGGACAATTAGCAATCAGCCCCAGCATTTT.

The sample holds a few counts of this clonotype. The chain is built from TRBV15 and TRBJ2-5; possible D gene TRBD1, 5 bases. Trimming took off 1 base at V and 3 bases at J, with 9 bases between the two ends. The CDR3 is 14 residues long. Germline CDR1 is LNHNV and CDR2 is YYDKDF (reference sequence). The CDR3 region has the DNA TGTGCCACCAGCAGAGTGCAGGGTAAAGAGACCCAGTACTTC. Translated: CATSRVQGKETQYF. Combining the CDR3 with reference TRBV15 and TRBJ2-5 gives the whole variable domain DAMVIQNPRYQVTQFGKPVTLSCSQTLNHNVMYWYQQKSSQAPKLLFHYYDKDFNNEADTPDNFQSRRPNTSFCFLDIRSPGLGDTAMYLCATSRVQGKETQYFGPGTRLLVL.

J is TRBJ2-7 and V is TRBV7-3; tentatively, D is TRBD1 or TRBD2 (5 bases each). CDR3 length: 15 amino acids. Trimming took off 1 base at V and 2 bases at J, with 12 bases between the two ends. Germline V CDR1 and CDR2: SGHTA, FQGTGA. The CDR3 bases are TGTGCCAGCAGCTTAAATTATGGGGACGCCTACGAGCAGTACTTC. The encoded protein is CASSLNYGDAYEQYF.

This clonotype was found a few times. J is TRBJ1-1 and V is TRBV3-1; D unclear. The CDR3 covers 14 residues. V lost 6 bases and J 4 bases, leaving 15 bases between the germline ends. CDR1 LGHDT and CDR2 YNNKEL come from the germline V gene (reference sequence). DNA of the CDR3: TGTGCCAGCAGTCTCTCGGACGGAAGCACTGAAGCTTTCTTT. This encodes CASSLSDGSTEAFF.

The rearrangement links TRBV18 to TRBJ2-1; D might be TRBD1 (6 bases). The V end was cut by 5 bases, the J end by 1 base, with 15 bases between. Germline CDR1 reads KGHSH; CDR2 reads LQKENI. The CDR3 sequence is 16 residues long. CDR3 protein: CASSSLQGRSYNEQFF. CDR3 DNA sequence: TGTGCCAGCTCATCCTTACAGGGAAGGTCCTACAATGAGCAGTTCTTC.

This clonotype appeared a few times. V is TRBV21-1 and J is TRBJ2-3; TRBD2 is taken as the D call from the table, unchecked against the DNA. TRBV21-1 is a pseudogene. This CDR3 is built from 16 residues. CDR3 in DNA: TGTGCCAGCAGCGATCAGACTAGCGGGGACACAGATACGCAGTATTTT. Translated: CASSDQTSGDTDTQYF.

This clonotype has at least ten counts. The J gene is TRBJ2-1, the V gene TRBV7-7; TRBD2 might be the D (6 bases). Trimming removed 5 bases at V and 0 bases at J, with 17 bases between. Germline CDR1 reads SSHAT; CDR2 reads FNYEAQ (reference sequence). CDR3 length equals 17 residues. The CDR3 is CASSPLGGSSSYNEQFF. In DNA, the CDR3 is TGTGCCAGCAGCCCCCTTGGGGGGTCCAGCTCCTACAATGAGCAGTTCTTC. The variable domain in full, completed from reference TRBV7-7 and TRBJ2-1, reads GAGVSQSPRYKVTKRGQDVTLRCDPISSHATLYWYQQALGQGPEFLTYFNYEAQPDKSGLPSDRFSAERPEGSISTLTIQRTEQRDSAMYRCASSPLGGSSSYNEQFFGPGTRLTVL.

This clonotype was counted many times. The CDR3 region has the DNA TGTGCCAGCAGCCAAGTCCGACGAACTGAAGCTTTCTTT. Translating it yields CASSQVRRTEAFF. The V gene is TRBV14, the J gene TRBJ1-1; no firm D call. Trimming took off 1 base at V and 5 bases at J, with 8 bases between the two ends. The CDR3 sequence is 13 residues long. Germline CDR1 is SGHDN and CDR2 is FVKESK.

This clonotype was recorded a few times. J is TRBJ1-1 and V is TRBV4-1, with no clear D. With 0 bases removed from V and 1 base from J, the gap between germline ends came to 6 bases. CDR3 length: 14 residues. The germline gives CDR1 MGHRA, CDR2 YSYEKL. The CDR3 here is CASSQDLGNTEAFF. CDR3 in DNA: TGCGCCAGCAGCCAAGATTTGGGGAACACTGAAGCTTTCTTT.

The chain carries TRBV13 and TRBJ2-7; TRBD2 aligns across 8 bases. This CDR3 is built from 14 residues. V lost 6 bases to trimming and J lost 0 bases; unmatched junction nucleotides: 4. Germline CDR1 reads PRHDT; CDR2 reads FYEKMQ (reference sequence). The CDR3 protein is CASRRAGASYEQYV. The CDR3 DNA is TGTGCCAGCAGGCGAGCGGGGGCCTCCTACGAGCAGTACGTC.

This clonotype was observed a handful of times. Here the CDR3 reads CASSQDGSGLRNQPQHF. CDR3 bases: TGCGCCAGCAGCCAAGATGGATCGGGCCTTAGGAATCAGCCCCAGCATTTT. The chain has TRBV4-1 and TRBJ1-5; D is unresolved. Germline loops: CDR1 MGHRA, CDR2 YSYEKL. This CDR3 comprises 17 residues. Between the trimmed V and J ends, which lost 0 bases and 4 bases, there was a span of 16 bases.

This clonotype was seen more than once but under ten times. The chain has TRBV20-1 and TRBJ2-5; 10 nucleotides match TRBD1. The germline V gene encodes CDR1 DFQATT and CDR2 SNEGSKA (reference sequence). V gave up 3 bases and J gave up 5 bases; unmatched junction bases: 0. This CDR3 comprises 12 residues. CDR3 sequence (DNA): TGCAGTGCTAGGGGACAGGGGGAGACCCAGTACTTC. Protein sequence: CSARGQGETQYF.

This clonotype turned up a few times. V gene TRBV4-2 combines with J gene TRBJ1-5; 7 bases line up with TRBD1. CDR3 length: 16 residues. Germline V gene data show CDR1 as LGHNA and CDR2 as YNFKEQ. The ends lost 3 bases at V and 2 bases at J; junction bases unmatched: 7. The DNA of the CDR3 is TGTGCCAGCAGCCACCTAACAGGGGTAGGCAATCAGCCCCAGCATTTT. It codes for CASSHLTGVGNQPQHF.

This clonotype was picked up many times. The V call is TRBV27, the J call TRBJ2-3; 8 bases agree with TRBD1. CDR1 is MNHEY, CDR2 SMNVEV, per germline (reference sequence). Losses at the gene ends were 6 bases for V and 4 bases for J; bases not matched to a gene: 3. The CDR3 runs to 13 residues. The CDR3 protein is CASSLDRADTQYF. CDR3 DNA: TGTGCCAGCAGCTTGGACAGGGCAGATACGCAGTATTTT.